This T cell receptor beta chain is drawn from a study of blood T cell repertoires in COVID-19. Study-wide context: There were acute and convalescent COVID-19 samples, and they came from the United States, Italy and Spain. The analysed material was cDNA or gDNA that came from T cells, B-cell-depleted T cells, or PBMCs.

The authors' processing: From reference gene primer amplification, estimates of nucleated cell counts were derived. Sequencing was performed with immunoSEQ multiplex PCR; in TCRdb, only in-frame clones are kept and a portion is missing. V and J calls and clone size are given by that table; D and trimming were obtained from the DNA. The table records some 150,000 clones, 85% to 90% of them present only once. Germline V CDR1 and CDR2: SGHAT, FQNNGV. Trimming took off 1 base at V and 8 bases at J, with 14 bases between the two ends. The length of the CDR3 is 14 residues. The clonotype was recovered from a woman between 50 and 59 years old with active or convalescent COVID-19. The specimen sequenced was peripheral blood. The V call is TRBV11-2, the J call TRBJ1-1; D gene ambiguous. Here the CDR3 DNA reads TGTGCCAGCAGCTTAGGAGCGCGAGGAGGGGAAGCTTTCTTT. Protein sequence: CASSLGARGGEAFF.